This TCR beta chain was identified during a study of cytomegalovirus exposure and HLA in healthy donors. About the research overall: Of the donors genotyped, approximately 400 in all, 80% to 85% fell in the Caucasian-associated ancestry cluster. The study's findings and limits: CMV serostatus alone was available as immune exposure information.

The CDR3 has 14 residues. Germline CDR1 reads SGHTA; CDR2 reads FQGNSA. V shed 5 bases and J shed 4 bases, with 14 bases lying between them. The PCR used 60 Vbeta and 13 Jbeta primers. TCRdb's copy holds only in-frame clones and misses some; the assay was immunoSEQ multiplex PCR. The sample records roughly 110,000 clones, around three quarters being singletons. As regards this clone: Its specificity is not known.

This clonotype originated in a man aged 35 to 55 in good health and CMV-seropositive. Specimen: PBMCs. The chain links TRBV7-2 to TRBJ1-2; TRBD1 might be the D (6 bases). CDR3 amino acids: CASSPQGLGYGYTF. Written as DNA, the CDR3 is TGTGCCAGCAGCCCCCAGGGGTTGGGCTATGGCTACACCTTC.